The clone carrying this T cell receptor (beta chain) was recorded only once. The target antigen is unknown. This entry comes from a study of T cell responses to AZD1222 COVID-19 vaccine. For the study at large: Second-dose intervals near 4 or 12 weeks were combined.

General observations from the study: Only a handful of AZD1222 recipients, more than 5 in all, had baseline seropositivity. Once two AZD1222 doses were given, Spike-specific TCR breadth and depth went up. Repertoire sampling was restricted to post-peak T cell response timepoints.

Sequencing used immunoSEQ multiplex PCR; TCRdb keeps in-frame clones, though not all of them. The table records more than 100,000 clones, 85% to 95% of them present only once. The TCR comes from an adult in good health. The input for sequencing was peripheral blood, taken on day 0 of AZD1222 vaccination.

DNA of the CDR3: TGTGCCAGCTCATGGGCAGGGACAAAGAATGTGAACACTGAAGCTTTCTTT. Amino acids: CASSWAGTKNVNTEAFF. This chain links TRBV18 with TRBJ1-1, with D perhaps TRBD1 (6 bases). The CDR3 spans 17 residues. Germline V gene data show CDR1 as KGHSH and CDR2 as LQKENI. Trimming cost V 5 bases and J 0 bases, with 19 bases left between them.